This paragraph reports one T cell receptor (beta chain). Its specificity is unknown. The sample comes from a study of cytomegalovirus exposure and HLA in healthy donors. Regarding the study as a whole: Researchers counted roughly 150 TCR beta chains as cytomegalovirus-associated. One variant, a missense change in DCLRE1C, was linked in a later analysis to TCR beta V- and J-gene trimming.

Use of 60 Vbeta and 13 Jbeta primers characterized the PCR. The repertoire was sequenced with immunoSEQ multiplex PCR; TCRdb's copy has only in-frame clones and lacks some. The sample has over 110,000 clones, approximately 78% seen once. The V gene's germline CDR1 is MGHRA and CDR2 YSYEKL. V shed 4 bases, J shed 4 bases, and the junction held 9 bases outside the gene matches. The CDR3 is 17 residues long. The source material was PBMCs. This chain connects TRBV4-1 to TRBJ2-1; TRBD2 matches at 11 bases. This sequence originates from a woman aged 40-49 years in good health and CMV-seropositive. CDR3 sequence (DNA): TGCGCCAGCAGCCCCACTAGCGGGAGAAGGGGTTACAATGAGCAGTTCTTC. It yields the protein CASSPTSGRRGYNEQFF.